Listed below are T cell receptor beta chains from one sample, sequenced in a study of T cells expressing NK-cell markers. For each CDR3 protein, TCRdb gives one entry from its re-call of the 5' RACE reads, without DNA. The sample includes 400,000 to 550,000 distinct CDR3 sequences. The sequencing sample was made of blood T cells: a sorted CD56 or NKG2C T cell subset, CD4+ or CD8+ T cells, or bulk PBMC T cells (not recorded which). The source of these receptors is a woman between 18 and 75 years old in good health. Both conserved end residues are part of each CDR3. Fields, in order: CDR3 protein, J gene, V gene.

cdr3_aa: CASSQEDSWNTEAFF
j_call: TRBJ1-1
v_call: TRBV4-1

cdr3_aa: CSAPPASTTAEAFF
j_call: TRBJ1-1
v_call: TRBV20-1

cdr3_aa: CSAPAGGDYNEQYF
j_call: TRBJ2-7
v_call: TRBV20-1

cdr3_aa: CASSQEPLLSYEQYF
j_call: TRBJ2-7
v_call: TRBV3-1

cdr3_aa: CASSQAWSADTEAFF
j_call: TRBJ1-1
v_call: TRBV4-3

cdr3_aa: CASSPLGTGSGANVLTF
j_call: TRBJ2-6
v_call: TRBV18

cdr3_aa: CASSVASGTRTDTQYF
j_call: TRBJ2-3
v_call: TRBV9

cdr3_aa: CASSDMGINTGELFF
j_call: TRBJ2-2
v_call: TRBV12-3/TRBV12-4

cdr3_aa: CASSQIQRGAKNIQYF
j_call: TRBJ2-4
v_call: TRBV7-8

cdr3_aa: CASSPRAAATGELFF
j_call: TRBJ2-2
v_call: TRBV2

cdr3_aa: CASSQEGLAGVGRDTQYF
j_call: TRBJ2-3
v_call: TRBV23-1

cdr3_aa: CASSGDRRRELFF
j_call: TRBJ2-2
v_call: TRBV12-3/TRBV12-4

cdr3_aa: CASSPRNFLDNEQFF
j_call: TRBJ2-1
v_call: TRBV7-2

cdr3_aa: CASSPDGQTQYF
j_call: TRBJ2-5
v_call: TRBV12-3/TRBV12-4

cdr3_aa: CASSEENEKLFF
j_call: TRBJ1-4
v_call: TRBV7-9

cdr3_aa: CASSMAMGTEAFF
j_call: TRBJ1-1
v_call: TRBV7-2

cdr3_aa: CASSPRGGKTQYF
j_call: TRBJ2-5
v_call: TRBV18

cdr3_aa: CASSPRSSYNEQFF
j_call: TRBJ2-1
v_call: TRBV11-2

cdr3_aa: CSARPGGNTGELFF
j_call: TRBJ2-2
v_call: TRBV20-1

cdr3_aa: CSARGAGQGYF
j_call: TRBJ2-4
v_call: TRBV20-1

cdr3_aa: CASSSWGGGTDTQYF
j_call: TRBJ2-3
v_call: TRBV13

cdr3_aa: CSARATSGVYNEQFF
j_call: TRBJ2-1
v_call: TRBV20-1

cdr3_aa: CASSPASGAYEQYF
j_call: TRBJ2-7
v_call: TRBV7-9

cdr3_aa: CASSFNAGHQGNSPLHF
j_call: TRBJ1-6
v_call: TRBV12-3/TRBV12-4

cdr3_aa: CSATKGTGQGPNYGYTF
j_call: TRBJ1-2
v_call: TRBV20-1

cdr3_aa: CASSQGGTSGPSYEQYF
j_call: TRBJ2-7
v_call: TRBV3-1

cdr3_aa: CASTPTGVSYEQYF
j_call: TRBJ2-7
v_call: TRBV10-2

cdr3_aa: CASTWSLNTEAFF
j_call: TRBJ1-1
v_call: TRBV6-1

cdr3_aa: CASSQDPGSRELFF
j_call: TRBJ2-2
v_call: TRBV4-3

cdr3_aa: CASSLDFGAGAKNIQYF
j_call: TRBJ2-4
v_call: TRBV12-3/TRBV12-4

cdr3_aa: CASSLYLAGGSYNEQFF
j_call: TRBJ2-1
v_call: TRBV5-4

cdr3_aa: CASSIFNSYEQYF
j_call: TRBJ2-7
v_call: TRBV7-2

cdr3_aa: CASSKVKGADYGYTF
j_call: TRBJ1-2
v_call: TRBV21-1

cdr3_aa: CASSSGTSRYEQYF
j_call: TRBJ2-7
v_call: TRBV6-2/TRBV6-3

cdr3_aa: CASSLVGYLNEQYF
j_call: TRBJ2-7
v_call: TRBV27

cdr3_aa: CASSPDHSNQPQHF
j_call: TRBJ1-5
v_call: TRBV19

cdr3_aa: CASSQARQQYVYGYTF
j_call: TRBJ1-2
v_call: TRBV4-3

cdr3_aa: CSARPTSGWIGSYNEQFF
j_call: TRBJ2-1
v_call: TRBV20-1

cdr3_aa: CASRRGQGYTEAFF
j_call: TRBJ1-1
v_call: TRBV5-4

cdr3_aa: CASSEPGTVNYGYTF
j_call: TRBJ1-2
v_call: TRBV25-1

cdr3_aa: CASSSATGEGGNYGYTF
j_call: TRBJ1-2
v_call: TRBV5-6

cdr3_aa: CASKAGVWQETQYF
j_call: TRBJ2-5
v_call: TRBV6-1

cdr3_aa: CSARKREGHEQYF
j_call: TRBJ2-7
v_call: TRBV20-1

cdr3_aa: CASSSTMSGRPDYEQYF
j_call: TRBJ2-7
v_call: TRBV7-9

cdr3_aa: CASSLGLLSTDTQYF
j_call: TRBJ2-3
v_call: TRBV7-3

cdr3_aa: CATITSGPYNEQFF
j_call: TRBJ2-1
v_call: TRBV15

cdr3_aa: CASSYLGVMEGANVLTF
j_call: TRBJ2-6
v_call: TRBV6-5

cdr3_aa: CATSGGSYNEQFF
j_call: TRBJ2-1
v_call: TRBV15

cdr3_aa: CSARDGEPARDTGELFF
j_call: TRBJ2-2
v_call: TRBV20-1

cdr3_aa: CATSRDVGTSGRGSYNEQFF
j_call: TRBJ2-1
v_call: TRBV15

cdr3_aa: CASSLERIPYEQYF
j_call: TRBJ2-7
v_call: TRBV7-9

cdr3_aa: CARESRQGEKLFF
j_call: TRBJ1-4
v_call: TRBV11-2

cdr3_aa: CASSHLRTNNEQFF
j_call: TRBJ2-1
v_call: TRBV3-1

cdr3_aa: CASSLLGGPNTGELFF
j_call: TRBJ2-2
v_call: TRBV12-3/TRBV12-4

cdr3_aa: CASSPRRAGDGELFF
j_call: TRBJ2-2
v_call: TRBV18

cdr3_aa: CSVPRDRVSGELFF
j_call: TRBJ2-2
v_call: TRBV29-1

cdr3_aa: CATSRADGGYGYTF
j_call: TRBJ1-2
v_call: TRBV15

cdr3_aa: CASSASGNTQYF
j_call: TRBJ2-3
v_call: TRBV9

cdr3_aa: CAWSVLAGNEQFF
j_call: TRBJ2-1
v_call: TRBV30